The 9 T cell receptor beta chains reported below all come from one sample, sequenced in a study of beta chain features in type 1 diabetes. Reverse transcribing all isolated RNA meant expressed TCRB transcripts were sequenced. Repertoires were generated with immunoSEQ multiplex PCR, while TCRdb's copy carries only in-frame clones and drops some. The table lists 240,000 or so clones, about 14% of them singletons. Study outcomes and limitations: Within each of all four CD4+ subsets, Type 1 diabetes patients had TCRB CDR3s that were moderately but significantly shorter.

The antigens these receptors bind are not known. The sequencing sample was made of naive CD4+ T cells from blood. The receptors were gathered from a man aged 25-40 years with type 1 diabetes.

The CDR3, as DNA: TGTGCCAGCAGCTTAGTTGCTAGCGGACCCTACGAGCAGTACTTC. Translated, it gives CASSLVASGPYEQYF. The V gene is TRBV7-2, the J gene TRBJ2-7, with 7 bases fitting TRBD2. In germline, CDR1 is SGHTA, CDR2 FQGNSA. The CDR3 totals 15 residues. The junction had 5 bases not matched to a gene; V was cut back by 1 base and J by 2 bases.

The table lists this clone with a few counts. The J gene is TRBJ1-1, the V gene TRBV18; tentative D call: TRBD1 (6 bases). Germline CDR1 reads KGHSH; CDR2 reads LQKENI. The CDR3 spans 13 residues. V was shortened by 1 base and J by 6 bases, with 9 bases between the two germline ends. CDR3: CASSPRGGPEAFF. CDR3 nucleotides: TGTGCCAGCTCACCACGGGGGGGGCCTGAAGCTTTCTTT.

This clone turned up a few times. The rearrangement joins TRBV10-3 to TRBJ2-5; TRBD1 agrees at 7 bases. Trimming removed 6 bases from V and 2 bases from J; junction bases left unmatched: 6. Looked up from germline, CDR1 is ENHRY and CDR2 is SYGVKD. This CDR3 comprises 14 residues. The CDR3 reads CAISPGQQQETQYF. The CDR3, as DNA: TGTGCCATCAGCCCGGGACAGCAACAAGAGACCCAGTACTTC.

This sequence joins TRBV9 and TRBJ1-6; the D is unclear. The germline V and J ends were trimmed by 0 bases and 11 bases, with 6 bases remaining between them. Germline loops: CDR1 SGDLS, CDR2 YYNGEE. The CDR3 covers 12 residues. DNA of the CDR3: TGTGCCAGCAGCGTAGGCGGTCCACCCCTCCACTTT. It is translated as CASSVGGPPLHF.

This clone has more than one count but fewer than ten. The chain couples TRBV6-6 to TRBJ2-3; 14 nucleotides line up with TRBD2. CDR1 MNHNY and CDR2 SVGAGI come from the germline V gene (reference sequence). With V trimmed by 2 bases and J by 5 bases, 0 bases remained unmatched. The CDR3 consists of 15 residues. This CDR3 is CASSYGTSGRDTQYF. The CDR3 DNA is TGTGCCAGCAGTTACGGGACTAGCGGGAGAGATACGCAGTATTTT.

This clone was found a few times. V is TRBV30 and J is TRBJ2-5; TRBD2 aligns across 7 bases. Germline V lookup: CDR1 GTSNPN, CDR2 SVGIG (reference sequence). This CDR3 has 11 amino acids. The V gene end was trimmed by 7 bases and the J gene end by 5 bases; junction bases not matched to a gene: 4. CDR3 nucleotide sequence: TGTGCCTCTAGCGGTGGGGAGACCCAGTACTTC. Residues: CASSGGETQYF. Using reference TRBV30 and TRBJ2-5 for the parts outside the CDR3, the full variable domain is SQTIHQWPATLVQPVGSPLSLECTVEGTSNPNLYWYRQAAGRGLQLLFYSVGIGQISSEVPQNLSASRPQDRQFILSSKKLLLSDSGFYLCASSGGETQYFGPGTRLLVL.

The V gene is TRBV30, the J gene TRBJ1-1; TRBD1 might be the D (5 bases). This CDR3 comprises 13 residues. V was trimmed by 8 bases and J by 5 bases, leaving 18 bases between them. The V gene's germline CDR1 is GTSNPN and CDR2 SVGIG (reference sequence). Written as DNA, the CDR3 is TGTGCCCTGGAGAAAAGGGGAGGGACTGAAGCTTTCTTT. It is translated as CALEKRGGTEAFF.

The V gene is TRBV5-1, the J gene TRBJ2-7; weak D call: TRBD2 (6 bases). Germline V gene sequence: CDR1 SGHRS, CDR2 YFSETQ. CDR3 length: 14 amino acids. The V end was cut by 3 bases, the J end by 2 bases, with 12 bases between. The CDR3 region is CASSSDYLPYEQYF. CDR3 coding DNA: TGCGCCAGCAGCTCGGACTACCTTCCCTACGAGCAGTACTTC.

The CDR3 loop reads CASSYGTGKGQETQYF. CDR3 nucleotides: TGCGCCAGCAGCTACGGGACAGGAAAGGGGCAAGAGACCCAGTACTTC. The chain joins TRBV5-1 to TRBJ2-5; 8 bases are shared with TRBD1. Per germline, CDR1 SGHRS and CDR2 YFSETQ. The CDR3 sequence is 16 residues long. V lost 3 bases and J lost 2; bases outside the gene matches: 9.